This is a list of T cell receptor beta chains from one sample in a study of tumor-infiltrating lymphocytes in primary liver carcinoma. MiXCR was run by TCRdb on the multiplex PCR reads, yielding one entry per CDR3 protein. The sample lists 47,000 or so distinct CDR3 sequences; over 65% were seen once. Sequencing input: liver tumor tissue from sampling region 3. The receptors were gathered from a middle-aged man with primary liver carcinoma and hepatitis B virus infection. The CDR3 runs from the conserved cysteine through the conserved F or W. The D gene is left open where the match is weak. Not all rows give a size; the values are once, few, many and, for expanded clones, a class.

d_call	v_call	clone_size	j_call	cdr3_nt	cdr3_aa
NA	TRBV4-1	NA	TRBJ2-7	TGCGCCAGCAGCCGGTCGTTAGGGGGGGTTGACGAGCAATGCTTC	CASSRSLGGVDEQCF
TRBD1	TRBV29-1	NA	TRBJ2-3	TGCAGCGTTAACCGGGACAGGCTAGGTACGCACTATTTT	CSVNRDRLGTHYF
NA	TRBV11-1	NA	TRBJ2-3	TGTGCCAGCAGCCGGGACTGTGTCCGAGATACGCAATATTTT	CASSRDCVRDTQYF
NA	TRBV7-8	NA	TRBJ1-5	TGTGCCAACAGCTTAAATTGGGATCATCCCCAGCATTTT	CANSLNWDHPQHF
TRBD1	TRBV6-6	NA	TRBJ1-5	TGTGCCAGCGGTTACCCCCGGACAGGGAATAGCAATCAGCCCCAGCACTTT	CASGYPRTGNSNQPQHF
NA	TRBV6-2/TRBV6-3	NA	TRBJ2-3	TGTGCCAGCATCTTTCCAGATACGCAGTATTTT	CASIFPDTQYF
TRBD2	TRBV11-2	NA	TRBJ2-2	TGTGCTAACAGCGCGGGACTAGCGGTCTCCCCGGCCTGGGAGCTGTTTTTT	CANSAGLAVSPAWELFF
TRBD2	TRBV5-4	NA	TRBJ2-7	TGTGCTAGCAGCCCAGGACTAGTGGTAACCTACGAGCAGTACTTC	CASSPGLVVTYEQYF
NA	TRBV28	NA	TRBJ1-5	TGTGCCAGAAGAGGTCGGCGAGATCAGCCCCAGCATTTT	CARRGRRDQPQHF
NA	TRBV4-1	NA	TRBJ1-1	TGCGCCAGCAGCCTAGTGCTATCAGGGGAAATGGAAGTTTTCTTT	CASSLVLSGEMEVFF
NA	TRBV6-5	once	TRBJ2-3	TGTGTCAGCGTCACGCGGTATTTT	CVSVTRYF
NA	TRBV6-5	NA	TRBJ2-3	TGTGCCAGCAGTTACGCGGGATTGACAGATGCGCAGTATTTT	CASSYAGLTDAQYF
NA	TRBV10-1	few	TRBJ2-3	TGCGTCAGCAGTGACTTGAGGGAGTCCCTGACGGATACACAGTATTTT	CVSSDLRESLTDTQYF
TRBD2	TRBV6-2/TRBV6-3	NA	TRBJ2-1	TGTACCAGCAGTTACAACCTAGCGGGAGTCGGTAATGACCAGTTCTTC	CTSSYNLAGVGNDQFF
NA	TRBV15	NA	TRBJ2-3	TGTGCCACCAGCAGAGGGGTTACGAGCACAGATACGCAGTATTTT	CATSRGVTSTDTQYF
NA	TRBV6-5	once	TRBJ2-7	TGTGCCAACAGTTGCCGGGACATCGGTAGGCGAGGGAATGGGCAGTACTTC	CANSCRDIGRRGNGQYF
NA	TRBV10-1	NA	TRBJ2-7	TGCGCCAGCAGTGACCCGGGACAAGGGATCTACGAGCATTACTTC	CASSDPGQGIYEHYF
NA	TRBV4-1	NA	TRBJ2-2	TGCGCCGGCAGCCAAGATCCCCTTCGGGGAGTGGACACCGGGGAGCTGTTTTTT	CAGSQDPLRGVDTGELFF
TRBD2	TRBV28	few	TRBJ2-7	TGTGTCAGCAGTTTGGGGACGGCGGGAGAGCGGTACTTC	CVSSLGTAGERYF
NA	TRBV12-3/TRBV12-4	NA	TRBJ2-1	TGTGCCAGTATTACAGGTCAGGGGGGTAATGAGCAGTTCTTC	CASITGQGGNEQFF
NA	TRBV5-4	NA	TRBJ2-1	TGTGCCAGCACCCGTTGGGGCACCGGCCGCGCAGTCGATGAGCGGTTCTTC	CASTRWGTGRAVDERFF
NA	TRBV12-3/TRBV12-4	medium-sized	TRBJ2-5	TGTGCCAGCAGTAGTGGGGGGGGCTGGGAAGAGACCCAGTACTTC	CASSSGGGWEETQYF
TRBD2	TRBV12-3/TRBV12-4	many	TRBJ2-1	TGTGCCAGCGTGGGACTAGGCTTCAATGAGCAGTTCTTC	CASVGLGFNEQFF
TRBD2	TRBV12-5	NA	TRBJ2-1	TGTGTTGTATCCCCTCTAGTACTAGCGGGGGTCGTGGGTTGTGAGCAGTTCTTC	CVVSPLVLAGVVGCEQFF
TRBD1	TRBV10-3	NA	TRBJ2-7	TGTGTCATCAGTGAGTTCCCCCTCCAGAGCGGGACAGGGAACTACGACCAGTACTTC	CVISEFPLQSGTGNYDQYF
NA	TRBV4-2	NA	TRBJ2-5	TGTGTCAGCAGCTCAGGGGGGCTAGAGGGCCTCCAAGAGACCCAGTACTTC	CVSSSGGLEGLQETQYF
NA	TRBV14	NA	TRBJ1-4	TGTGCTAGCAGCCAAGTCCTAGATGCTGCAACTAATGAAAAACTGTTTTTT	CASSQVLDAATNEKLFF
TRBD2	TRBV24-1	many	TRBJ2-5	TGTGCCACCAGCGAAGGGACTAACCTTCGAGAGACCCAGTACTTC	CATSEGTNLRETQYF
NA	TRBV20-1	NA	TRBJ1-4	TGCAGTGTGGGGCCCGGGGGCGATTATAATGAAAAACTGTTTTTT	CSVGPGGDYNEKLFF
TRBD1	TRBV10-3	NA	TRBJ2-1	TGTGCCATCAGTGAAAGGGGGCAGGGGAATGAGCAGTTCTTC	CAISERGQGNEQFF
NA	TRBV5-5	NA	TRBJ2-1	TGTGCCAGCAGCCTAGAGGCCTGGGCGAACATTCAGTTCTTC	CASSLEAWANIQFF
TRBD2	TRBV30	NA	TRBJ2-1	TGTACCTGGAGTGTACGTGGGAGGGTCTCCTACAATGAGCAGTTCTTC	CTWSVRGRVSYNEQFF
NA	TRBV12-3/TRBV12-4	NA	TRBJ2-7	TGTGCCAACAGTTTGGGGGATGTCGAGCAGTACTTC	CANSLGDVEQYF
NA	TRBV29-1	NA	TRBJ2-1	TGCAGCTTTGCCCTACTAGACAGTCGCTCCTGCAATGAGCAGCTCTTC	CSFALLDSRSCNEQLF
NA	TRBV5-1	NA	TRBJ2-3	TGCGCCAGCAGCTTGGGTTTAGCGAGGTCCACAGATACGCAGTATTTC	CASSLGLARSTDTQYF
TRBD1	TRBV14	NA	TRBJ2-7	TGTGCCAGCAGCCTCAGGAGGACAGGAGCTGCCTACGAGCAATACTTC	CASSLRRTGAAYEQYF
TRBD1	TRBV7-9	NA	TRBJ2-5	TGTGCCAGCAGCGCCGGGACAGGGAGGTTGGAGGCCCAGTACTTC	CASSAGTGRLEAQYF